This T cell receptor (beta chain) is from a study of technical replicates of blood from a few donors. Sequencing was performed with immunoSEQ multiplex PCR; in TCRdb, only in-frame clones are kept and a portion is missing. This sample has 95,000 or so clones; approximately 95% occur once, and the top ten carry roughly 0.3%. In germline, CDR1 is MNHEY, CDR2 SMNVEV (reference sequence). J was trimmed by 5 bases and V by 8 bases; bases with no gene match: 11. This CDR3 contains 14 residues. The chain carries TRBV27 and TRBJ1-1; 7 positions match TRBD1. Material: T cells isolated from PBMCs. This TCR derives from a human donor in good health. CDR3 sequence reads: CASPQDRVQTEAFF. As DNA, the CDR3 is TGTGCCAGCCCTCAAGACAGGGTGCAAACTGAAGCTTTCTTT.